Sequencing of this TCR beta chain was carried out in a study of blood T cells in healthy people across ages. With V trimmed by 4 bases and J by 7 bases, 5 bases remained unmatched. The V gene's germline CDR1 is DFQATT and CDR2 SNEGSKA (reference sequence). This CDR3 comprises 13 residues. Primers used in a second PCR of roughly 6 to 11 cycles were a sample-barcoded 5' primer and a J-beta primer mix. TCRdb analysed the 5' RACE reads with MiXCR anew, one entry per CDR3 protein. The sample holds over 950,000 distinct CDR3 sequences, more than 30% seen once. This clonotype has just a few counts. PBMCs were isolated at a quantity of at least 7 million per sample.

This TCR came from a man younger than 35 in good health. Sequencing was done on a sample of blood. The chain couples TRBV20-1 to TRBJ1-4; 8 bases align to TRBD1. CDR3 amino acids: CSATLDRAEKLFF. Written as DNA, the CDR3 is TGCAGTGCTACCTTGGACAGGGCTGAAAAACTGTTTTTT.